Reported below is one T cell receptor beta chain. This specimen belongs to a study of Tregs in tolerant kidney transplant recipients. Germline CDR1 reads SGHAT; CDR2 reads FQNNGV. Trimming at V came to 6 bases and at J to 7 bases, leaving 7 bases not matched to a gene. There are 14 residues in the CDR3. Repertoires were generated with immunoSEQ multiplex PCR, while TCRdb's copy carries only in-frame clones and drops some. This sample has roughly 69,000 clones, with less than 98% found just once. The chain recombines TRBV11-2 with TRBJ2-2; 8 positions match TRBD2. The source was Tregs from blood, collected before the transplant. The origin of this receptor is a human donor who received a combined kidney and bone marrow transplant. The CDR3 DNA follows: TGTGCCAGCAGTAGGGGACTAGTTGGCGGGGAGCTGTTTTTT. Residues: CASSRGLVGGELFF.